A selection of T cell receptor beta chains follows, all from one sample in a study of OX40 agonist ivuxolimab in advanced cancers. Sequenced by immunoSEQ multiplex PCR; TCRdb stores in-frame clones only, minus some. The table has more than 70,000 clones, approximately 94% seen once; the top ten hold around an eighth. The material sequenced was CD4+ or CD8+ T cells sorted from blood, taken in a trial of the OX40 agonist ivuxolimab. The receptors derive from an adult with an advanced solid tumor such as melanoma, head and neck, liver or kidney cancer. Each CDR3 is given without its conserved first and last residue. Size is omitted from some rows. Given values are once, few, many or a class for expanded clones.

cdr3_aa clone_size j_call v_call
ASSIFGDRSLYEQY . TRBJ2-7 TRBV19
ASSPGTGNSPLH . TRBJ1-6 TRBV27
ASSYRPGTEAF . TRBJ1-1 TRBV27
ASSVTGGLGGEQY . TRBJ2-7 TRBV5-1
ASSQGGGQLSEKLF . TRBJ1-4 TRBV4-1
ASSPASGDYEQY . TRBJ2-7 TRBV5-1
ASRPGIHYGYT . TRBJ1-2 TRBV6-5
ASSLFLGQGELTPDEQY . TRBJ2-7 TRBV28
ASSMKVTDTQY . TRBJ2-3 TRBV19
ASAGGGPYEKLF . TRBJ1-4 TRBV6-5
ASSDGGGGTDTQY . TRBJ2-3 TRBV6-4
ASSLVAGRIETQY . TRBJ2-5 TRBV4-1
ASSLVPRTGPYNEQF once TRBJ2-1 TRBV11-2
ASSFEDGYEQY . TRBJ2-7 TRBV5-6
SVEDSRPYEQY . TRBJ2-7 TRBV29-1
ASSLSLVPGELF . TRBJ2-2 TRBV5-4
ASSPGTRGVREQF . TRBJ2-1 TRBV6-4
ASKGLGGTEAF few TRBJ1-1 TRBV7-9
ASSQWSRVSSGANVLT . TRBJ2-6 TRBV4-1
ASSLLTGSSYEQY . TRBJ2-7 TRBV27
ASSLAMDRSSYEQY . TRBJ2-7 TRBV5-1
ASSLQTGRILPGANVLT once TRBJ2-6 TRBV4-3
ASSVVFRTVYEQY . TRBJ2-7 TRBV19
ASSQLQGGSYGYT . TRBJ1-2 TRBV4-1
ATSRQGLGGYT . TRBJ1-2 TRBV15
ASSLDPGGNYGYT . TRBJ1-2 TRBV7-2
ASSPQARGQGWDTQY . TRBJ2-3 TRBV18